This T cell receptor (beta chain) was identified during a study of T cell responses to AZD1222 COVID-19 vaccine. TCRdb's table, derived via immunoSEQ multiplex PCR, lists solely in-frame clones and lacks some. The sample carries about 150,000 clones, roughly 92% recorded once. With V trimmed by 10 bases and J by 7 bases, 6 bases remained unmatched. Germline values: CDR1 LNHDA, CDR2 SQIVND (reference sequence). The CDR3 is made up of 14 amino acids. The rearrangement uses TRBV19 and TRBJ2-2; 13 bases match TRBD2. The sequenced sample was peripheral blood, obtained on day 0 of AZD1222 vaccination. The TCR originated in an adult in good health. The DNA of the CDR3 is TGTGCCACCAAACTAGCGGGAGGGGTCGGGGAGCTGTTTTTT. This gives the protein CATKLAGGVGELFF.